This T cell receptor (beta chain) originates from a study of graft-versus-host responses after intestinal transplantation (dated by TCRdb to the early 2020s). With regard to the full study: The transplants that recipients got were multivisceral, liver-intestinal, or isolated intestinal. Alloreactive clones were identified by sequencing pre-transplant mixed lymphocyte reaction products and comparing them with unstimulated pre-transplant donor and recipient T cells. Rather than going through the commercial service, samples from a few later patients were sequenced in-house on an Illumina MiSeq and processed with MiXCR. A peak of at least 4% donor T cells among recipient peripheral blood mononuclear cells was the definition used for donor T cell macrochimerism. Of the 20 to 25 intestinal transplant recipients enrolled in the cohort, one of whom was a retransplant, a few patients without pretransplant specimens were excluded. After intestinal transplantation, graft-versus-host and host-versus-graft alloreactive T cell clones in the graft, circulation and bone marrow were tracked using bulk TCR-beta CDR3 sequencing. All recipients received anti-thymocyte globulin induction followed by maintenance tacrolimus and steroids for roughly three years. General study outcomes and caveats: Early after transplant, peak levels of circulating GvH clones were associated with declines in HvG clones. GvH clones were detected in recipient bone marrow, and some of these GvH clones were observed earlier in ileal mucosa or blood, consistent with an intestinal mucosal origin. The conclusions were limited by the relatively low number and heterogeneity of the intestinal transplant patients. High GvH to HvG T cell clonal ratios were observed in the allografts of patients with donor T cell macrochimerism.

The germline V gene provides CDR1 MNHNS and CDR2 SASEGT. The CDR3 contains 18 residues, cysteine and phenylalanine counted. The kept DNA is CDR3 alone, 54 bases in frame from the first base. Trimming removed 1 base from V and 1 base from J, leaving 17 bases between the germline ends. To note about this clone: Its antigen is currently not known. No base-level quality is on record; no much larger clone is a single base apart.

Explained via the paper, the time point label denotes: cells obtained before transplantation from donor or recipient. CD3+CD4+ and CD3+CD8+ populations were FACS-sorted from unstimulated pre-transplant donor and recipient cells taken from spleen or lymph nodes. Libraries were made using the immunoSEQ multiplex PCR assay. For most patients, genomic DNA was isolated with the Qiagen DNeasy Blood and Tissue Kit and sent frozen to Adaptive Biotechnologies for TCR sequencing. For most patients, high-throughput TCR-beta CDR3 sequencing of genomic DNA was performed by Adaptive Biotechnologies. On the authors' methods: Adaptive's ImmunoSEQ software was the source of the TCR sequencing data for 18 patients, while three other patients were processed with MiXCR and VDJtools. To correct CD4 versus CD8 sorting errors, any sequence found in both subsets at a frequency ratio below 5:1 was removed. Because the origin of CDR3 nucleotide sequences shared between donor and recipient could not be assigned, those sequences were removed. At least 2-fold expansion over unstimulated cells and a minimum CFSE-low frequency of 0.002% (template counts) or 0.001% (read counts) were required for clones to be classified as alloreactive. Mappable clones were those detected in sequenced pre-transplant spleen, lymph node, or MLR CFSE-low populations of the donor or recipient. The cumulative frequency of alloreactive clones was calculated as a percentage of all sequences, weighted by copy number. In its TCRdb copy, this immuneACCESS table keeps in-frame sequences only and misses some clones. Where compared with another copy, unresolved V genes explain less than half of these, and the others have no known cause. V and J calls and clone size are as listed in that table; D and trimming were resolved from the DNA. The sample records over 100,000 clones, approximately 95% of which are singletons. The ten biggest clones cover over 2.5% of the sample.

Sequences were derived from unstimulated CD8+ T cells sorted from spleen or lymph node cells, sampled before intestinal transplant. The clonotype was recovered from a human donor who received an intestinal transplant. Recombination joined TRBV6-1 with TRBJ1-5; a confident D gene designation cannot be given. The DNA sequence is TGTGCCAGCAGTGAAGGTAGTAGGCAAACGGGGAGCAATCAGCCCCAGCATTTT. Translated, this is CASSEGSRQTGSNQPQHF.